The 28 T cell receptor beta chains below come from one sample, sequenced in a study of T cells in Graves' hyperthyroidism and ophthalmopathy. RNA transcripts gave rise to amplified TCR beta CDR3 regions. The TCR CDR3 first-round RT-PCR relied on the HTBI primer set. TCRdb recomputed calls from the multiplex PCR reads with MiXCR, one row per CDR3 protein. The repertoire holds about 210,000 distinct CDR3 sequences, with 17% as singletons. Sequences were obtained from blood. The origin of the receptors is a man between 45 and 60 years old with Graves' hyperthyroidism.

This clonotype was counted ten times or more. The rearrangement links TRBV7-9 to TRBJ2-1, with D maybe TRBD2 (5 bases). V was clipped by 4 bases and J by 7 bases, with 26 bases between them. Germline V gene data show CDR1 as SEHNR and CDR2 as FQNEAQ (reference sequence). The CDR3 is made up of 18 amino acids. The CDR3 nucleotides are TGTGCCAGCAGCTCAGGCAGGCCCGGGATTAAGGGCCGGAATGAGCAGTTCTTC. It is translated as CASSSGRPGIKGRNEQFF.

This clonotype has a count of ten or more. DNA for the CDR3: TGTGCCAGCAGAACCTCGGCGGGGGGAGGAGGCACTGAAGCTTTCTTT. Its protein product is CASRTSAGGGGTEAFF. V usage is TRBV28 and J usage is TRBJ1-1, with a possible D match to TRBD1 (5 bases). V gave up 6 bases and J gave up 4 bases, with 21 bases separating them. This CDR3 has 16 residues. CDR1 is MDHEN, CDR2 SYDVKM, per germline.

This clonotype occurred many times. This rearrangement joins TRBV7-9 to TRBJ2-3; weak D call: TRBD2 (6 bases). CDR1 SEHNR and CDR2 FQNEAQ come from the germline V gene (reference sequence). CDR3 length: 13 amino acids. V was clipped by 11 bases and J by 6 bases, with 18 bases between them. The DNA for the CDR3 is TGTGCCGCCGTGGGGAGGAGTAAGGATACGCAGTATTTT. This codes for CAAVGRSKDTQYF. Filled out from reference TRBV7-9 and TRBJ2-3, the complete variable domain reads DTGVSQNPRHKITKRGQNVTFRCDPISEHNRLYWYRQTLGQGPEFLTYFQNEAQLEKSRLLSDRFSAERPKGSFSTLEIQRTEQGDSAMYLCAAVGRSKDTQYFGPGTRLTVL.

This clonotype appeared many times. The chain combines TRBV5-1 with TRBJ2-7, with D perhaps assigned TRBD1 or TRBD2 (5 bases each). Germline V lookup: CDR1 SGHRS, CDR2 YFSETQ. Trimming shortened V by 6 bases and J by 7 bases, and 23 bases separated the two germline ends. The CDR3 contains 15 residues. The CDR3 coding sequence is TGCGCCAGCACCCCAGACAGTTCCGGGGTCAGGGAGCAGTACTTC. Translating gives CASTPDSSGVREQYF.

The genes are TRBV7-6 and TRBJ2-2; 8 bases are shared with TRBD1. J gave up 6 bases and V 5 bases, and 11 bases lay outside the gene matches. In germline, CDR1 is SGHVS, CDR2 FNYEAQ. This CDR3 contains 16 residues. The CDR3 region is CASSRSGGAVSGELFF. CDR3 DNA sequence: TGTGCCAGCAGCCGCTCAGGGGGCGCAGTATCCGGGGAGCTGTTTTTT. Full variable domain (missing parts from reference TRBV7-6 and TRBJ2-2): GAGVSQSPRYKVTKRGQDVALRCDPISGHVSLYWYRQALGQGPEFLTYFNYEAQQDKSGLPNDRFSAERPEGSISTLTIQRTEQRDSAMYRCASSRSGGAVSGELFFGEGSRLTVL.

This clonotype was seen ten or more times. The genes are TRBV3-1 and TRBJ1-1; D call uncertain. Germline lookup yields CDR1 LGHDT and CDR2 YNNKEL (reference sequence). V was pared by 7 bases and J by 11 bases, with 17 bases between. This CDR3 contains 12 residues. Here the CDR3 DNA reads TGTGCCAGCAACGGACGAAGAGGAGAGGCTTTCTTT. It translates to CASNGRRGEAFF.

Only a few counts were recorded for this clonotype. V usage is TRBV19 and J usage is TRBJ2-6; a possible D gene is TRBD1 (6 bases). Germline V gene data show CDR1 as LNHDA and CDR2 as SQIVND (reference sequence). The CDR3 totals 15 residues. V was cut by 3 bases and J by 2 bases, with 8 bases left in between. CDR3 nucleotide sequence: TGTGCCAGTAGTATCAGGGGCCCTGGGGCCAACGTCCTGACTTTC. Its translation: CASSIRGPGANVLTF.

This chain uses TRBV19 with TRBJ2-1, with 7 positions matching TRBD1. In germline, CDR1 is LNHDA, CDR2 SQIVND (reference sequence). This CDR3 region has 15 residues. V dropped 3 bases and J dropped 0; count of bases not matched to a gene: 2. This CDR3 is CASSMGQSSYNEQFF. The CDR3 DNA follows: TGTGCCAGTAGTATGGGACAGAGCTCCTACAATGAGCAGTTCTTC.

This clonotype was detected many times. The chain links TRBV7-2 to TRBJ1-5, with D perhaps TRBD1 (5 bases). Germline V gene data show CDR1 as SGHTA and CDR2 as FQGNSA. The V end was cut by 5 bases, the J end by 7 bases, with 15 bases between. This CDR3 is built from 14 residues. CDR3 loop: CASSRDRQTQPQHF. CDR3 in DNA: TGTGCCAGCAGCCGGGACCGTCAAACGCAGCCCCAGCATTTT.

This clonotype was counted ten times or more. V is TRBV9 and J is TRBJ2-7, with D hard to call. The CDR3 is made up of 16 amino acids. V was pared by 0 bases and J by 2 bases, with 15 bases between. Germline lookup yields CDR1 SGDLS and CDR2 YYNGEE. CDR3 nucleotide sequence: TGTGCCAGCAGCGTAGGAGGATTAGGGTGGACCTACGAGCAGTACTTC. The encoded protein is CASSVGGLGWTYEQYF. Complete variable domain (other parts from reference TRBV9 and TRBJ2-7): DSGVTQTPKHLITATGQRVTLRCSPRSGDLSVYWYQQSLDQGLQFLIQYYNGEERAKGNILERFSAQQFPDLHSELNLSSLELGDSALYFCASSVGGLGWTYEQYFGPGTRLTVT.

J is TRBJ2-7 and V is TRBV10-3, with 9 bases aligning to TRBD1. Germline V gene lookup returns CDR1 ENHRY and CDR2 SYGVKD. CDR3 size: 12 residues. Trimming took 8 bases from V and 3 from J; bases not matched to a gene: 2. The CDR3 DNA reads TGTGCCATCGGGGACAGGGTCTACGAGCAGTACTTC. Amino acid sequence: CAIGDRVYEQYF.

The V call is TRBV6-5, the J call TRBJ2-1, with a tentative D call TRBD1 (6 bases). V lost 3 bases and J 9 bases, leaving 15 bases between the germline ends. This CDR3 spans 14 amino acids. The germline V gene encodes CDR1 MNHEY and CDR2 SVGAGI. The CDR3: CASSYIRGRGEQFF. CDR3 in DNA: TGTGCCAGCAGTTATATCAGGGGAAGGGGTGAGCAGTTCTTC.

This clonotype was observed many times. V and J are TRBV28 and TRBJ1-2; the D is unclear. Trimming shortened V by 6 bases and J by 4 bases, and 15 bases separated the two germline ends. CDR3 length equals 14 residues. Looked up from germline, CDR1 is MDHEN and CDR2 is SYDVKM. The CDR3 loop reads CASSLEEGFYGYTF. The CDR3 region has the DNA TGTGCCAGCAGCTTAGAGGAGGGCTTCTATGGCTACACCTTC.

A single count supports this clonotype. This sequence joins TRBV27 and TRBJ1-4; 9 bases are shared with TRBD1. The trim removed 5 bases at V and 0 bases at J, leaving 7 bases unmatched. The length of the CDR3 is 17 residues. CDR1 and CDR2 (germline): MNHEY, SMNVEV (reference sequence). CDR3 sequence reads: CASSPRDRATTNEKLFF. The CDR3 DNA sequence: TGTGCCAGCAGTCCCCGGGACAGGGCTACAACTAATGAAAAACTGTTTTTT.

This clonotype was detected only a few times. Possible read error: a much larger clone is one base away. The chain uses TRBV12-3 or TRBV12-4 and TRBJ2-7, with D uncertain. This CDR3 comprises 14 residues. Here the CDR3 reads CASSTDGSSYEQCF. DNA for the CDR3: TGTGCCAGCAGCACCGACGGTAGCTCCTACGAGCAGTGCTTC.

Many counts were recorded for this clonotype. This chain links TRBV11-2 with TRBJ1-2; 9 positions match TRBD1. The CDR3 consists of 16 residues. Germline CDR1 reads SGHAT; CDR2 reads FQNNGV. V dropped 6 bases and J dropped 1; count of bases not matched to a gene: 9. CDR3: CASRSTGGRNNYGYTF. The CDR3 DNA sequence: TGTGCCAGCAGATCGACAGGGGGTCGTAATAACTATGGCTACACCTTC.

This chain connects TRBV7-9 to TRBJ1-1, with D tentatively TRBD1 (6 bases). V was shortened by 5 bases and J by 3 bases, with 16 bases between the two germline ends. Germline lookup yields CDR1 SEHNR and CDR2 FQNEAQ (reference sequence). The CDR3 consists of 15 residues. The CDR3 DNA is TGTGCCAGCAGCACAGGGACCGGAAGGCACACTGAAGCTTTCTTT. Protein sequence: CASSTGTGRHTEAFF.

V is TRBV5-6 and J is TRBJ2-1; maybe TRBD1 (5 bases). The CDR3 covers 13 residues. In germline, CDR1 is SGHDT, CDR2 YYEEEE. V lost 3 bases and J lost 9, with 13 bases in between. CDR3 DNA sequence: TGTGCCAGCAGCTGGGCAGGGTTTGGTGAGCAGTTCTTC. As protein: CASSWAGFGEQFF.

This clonotype was observed many times. The chain recombines TRBV28 with TRBJ2-7, with D unresolved. Trimming pared 6 bases from V and 6 bases from J, leaving 12 bases between. Germline V gives CDR1 MDHEN, CDR2 SYDVKM. CDR3 length equals 12 residues. This CDR3 reads CASSDPPTEQYF. CDR3 nucleotide sequence: TGTGCCAGCAGCGACCCCCCCACCGAGCAGTACTTC.

The rearrangement links TRBV29-1 to TRBJ2-7, with 10 bases lining up with TRBD2. Germline V gives CDR1 SQVTM, CDR2 ANQGSEA. The length of the CDR3 is 14 residues. Trimming removed 7 bases from V and 2 bases from J; junction bases left unmatched: 8. This chain's CDR3 is CSAKQSGRAYEQYF. The DNA for the CDR3 is TGCAGCGCCAAGCAAAGCGGGAGGGCCTACGAGCAGTACTTC.

V usage is TRBV6-2 or TRBV6-3 and J usage is TRBJ2-1, with no clear D. The germline V gene has CDR1 MNHEY and CDR2 SVGEGT. The CDR3 length is 17 residues. With 0 bases removed from V and 0 bases from J, the gap between germline ends came to 12 bases. The CDR3 nucleotides read TGTGCCAGCAGTTACTCGAGAACGAGTACCTCCTACAATGAGCAGTTCTTC. Protein product: CASSYSRTSTSYNEQFF.

This clonotype was detected many times. The chain combines TRBV3-1 with TRBJ1-2; TRBD1 matches 8 bases. Germline loops: CDR1 LGHDT, CDR2 YNNKEL (reference sequence). This CDR3 has 15 residues. The trim removed 0 bases at V and 6 bases at J, leaving 6 bases unmatched. Here the CDR3 DNA reads TGTGCCAGCAGCCAAGATGGACAGGGAAGGCATGGCTACACCTTC. Amino acid sequence: CASSQDGQGRHGYTF.

At least ten counts were recorded for this clonotype. The chain combines TRBV7-9 with TRBJ1-6; 7 nucleotides match TRBD1. Germline loops: CDR1 SEHNR, CDR2 FQNEAQ (reference sequence). Germline trimming cut 3 bases from V and 14 bases from J; bases unmatched to any gene: 4. CDR3 length equals 12 residues. CDR3 sequence: CASSLTGNSLHF. The CDR3 bases are TGTGCCAGCAGCTTGACAGGGAATTCCCTCCACTTT.

This clonotype turned up a few times. V usage is TRBV19 and J usage is TRBJ2-7, with TRBD2 as a possible D gene (6 bases). The CDR3 loop spans 14 amino acids. CDR1 and CDR2 (germline): LNHDA, SQIVND (reference sequence). Trimming took off 6 bases at V and 3 bases at J, with 15 bases between the two ends. The CDR3 bases are TGTGCCAGTAGCGGGACGGAGGGCTTCTACGAGCAGTACTTC. Its protein is CASSGTEGFYEQYF.

V gene TRBV7-9 combines with J gene TRBJ2-6; unclear D gene. The CDR3 has 17 amino acids. Germline CDR1 SEHNR, CDR2 FQNEAQ (reference sequence). The V gene lost 2 bases and the J gene lost 0 bases, with 11 bases spanning the gap. CDR3 residues: CASSLLTDFSGANVLTF. The CDR3 DNA reads as TGTGCCAGCAGCTTACTAACAGACTTCTCTGGGGCCAACGTCCTGACTTTC.

This clonotype came up a few times. This chain uses TRBV6-4 with TRBJ2-7, with 7 bases fitting TRBD2. The J segment lost 5 bases and the V segment lost 3 bases, leaving 7 bases of the junction unmatched. The germline V gene encodes CDR1 MRHNA and CDR2 SNTAGT. The CDR3 totals 14 residues. The CDR3 nucleotides read TGTGCCAGCAGTGAAGGGCTAGCGGCCAACGAGCAGTACTTC. It codes for CASSEGLAANEQYF.

This clonotype appeared many times. The chain uses TRBV7-8 and TRBJ1-1; D is uncertain. The V gene's germline CDR1 is SGHVS and CDR2 FQNEAQ. Trimming stripped 5 bases from V and 4 bases from J, with 11 bases between. CDR3 size: 13 residues. CDR3 loop: CASSPGGTTEAFF. The DNA for the CDR3 is TGTGCCAGCAGCCCAGGAGGAACCACTGAAGCTTTCTTT.

The chain's CDR3 is CASSWGAGGAETQYF. DNA for the CDR3: TGTGCCAGCAGCTGGGGAGCGGGAGGGGCGGAGACCCAGTACTTC. The chain couples TRBV11-2 to TRBJ2-5; 10 bases are a match to TRBD2. Germline V lookup: CDR1 SGHAT, CDR2 FQNNGV. There are 15 residues in the CDR3. V dropped 4 bases and J dropped 5; count of bases not matched to a gene: 7.